The T cell receptor beta chain described here comes from a study of CD8 T cells in Susac syndrome. The study's findings and limits: The total CD8+ repertoires yielded 15 to 20 Susac-specific public clones and the CD8+ TEMRA repertoires yielded a few.

In germline, CDR1 is LGHDT, CDR2 YNNKEL (reference sequence). This CDR3 has 14 amino acids. The V end was cut by 1 base, the J end by 3 bases, with 9 bases between. In regard to this clonotype: Its antigen is not known.

Random hexamers were used to reverse transcribe an amount of 0.5 to 1 ug RNA. Amplification of TCR beta CDR3 was carried out by immunoSEQ multiplex PCR, which covered 54 Vbeta and 13 Jbeta segments. TCRdb re-called the immunoSEQ multiplex PCR reads through MiXCR, storing one row per CDR3 protein. Of roughly 100,000 distinct CDR3 sequences listed, less than 95% are singletons. All included Susac syndrome patients satisfied recently defined diagnostic criteria for definite or probable disease. TEMRA cells were FACS-enriched and CD8+ and CD4+ T cells negatively isolated. This rearrangement joins TRBV3-1 to TRBJ1-1, with D uncertain. The TCR was taken from a human donor with Susac syndrome. Material: CD8+ T cells from PBMCs. The CDR3 sequence: CASSQGFKYTEAFF. Written as DNA, the CDR3 is TGTGCCAGCAGCCAAGGGTTCAAGTACACTGAAGCTTTCTTT.